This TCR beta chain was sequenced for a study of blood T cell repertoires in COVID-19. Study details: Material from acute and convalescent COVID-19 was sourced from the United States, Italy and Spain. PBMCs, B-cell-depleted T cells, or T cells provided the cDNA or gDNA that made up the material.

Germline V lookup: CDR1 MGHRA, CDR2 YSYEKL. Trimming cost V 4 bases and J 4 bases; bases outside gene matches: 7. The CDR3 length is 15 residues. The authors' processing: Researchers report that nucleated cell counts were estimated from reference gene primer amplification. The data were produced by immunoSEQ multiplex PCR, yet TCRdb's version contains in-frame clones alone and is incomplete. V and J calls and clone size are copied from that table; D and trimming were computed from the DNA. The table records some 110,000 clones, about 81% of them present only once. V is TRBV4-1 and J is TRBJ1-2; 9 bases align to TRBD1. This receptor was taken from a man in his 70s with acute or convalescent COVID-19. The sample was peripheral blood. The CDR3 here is CASSPGSTGGYGYTF. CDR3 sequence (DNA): TGCGCCAGCAGCCCCGGTTCGACAGGGGGCTATGGCTACACCTTC.